This T cell receptor (beta chain) was sequenced for a study of radiotherapy plus CTLA-4 blockade in lung cancer. In germline, CDR1 is LGHNA, CDR2 YNFKEQ. Trimming at V came to 1 base and at J to 3 bases, leaving 3 bases not matched to a gene. The CDR3 has 17 residues. Only in-frame clones appear in the TCRdb table, and some are missing; sequencing was by immunoSEQ multiplex PCR. The table records around 78,000 clones, around 79% of them present only once. Sequenced here: peripheral blood, sampled from a patient treated with radiotherapy plus ipilimumab. The chain joins TRBV4-2 to TRBJ2-2, with 12 bases fitting TRBD2. This sequence was found in a human donor with non-small cell lung cancer who had a partial response to radiotherapy plus ipilimumab. Some clones in this sample may be carry-over from other donors' samples. CDR3 amino acids: CASSQGLAGEYTGELFF. The CDR3 coding sequence is TGTGCCAGCAGCCAAGGACTAGCGGGGGAATACACCGGGGAGCTGTTTTTT.